This T cell receptor beta chain was captured in a study of immune cell composition in non-small cell lung cancer. Overall study: Histologic subtype was mainly adenocarcinoma or squamous cell carcinoma.

Germline V CDR1 and CDR2: LGHNA, YSLEER. The CDR3 is made up of 16 amino acids. The V gene end was trimmed by 1 base and the J gene end by 8 bases; junction bases not matched to a gene: 11. Details on this clone: Its antigen remains unknown.

The data were produced by immunoSEQ multiplex PCR, yet TCRdb's version contains in-frame clones alone and is incomplete. The table records about 3,100 clones, roughly 70% of them present only once. General study results and limits: Tumour-reactive clones were not shown to match dominant in vivo tumour clones. Clones >0.5% enriched in tumour were rarer in adenocarcinoma (around 33%) than squamous (approximately 75%).

Normal lung was sampled as far from the tumour as possible, at least 3 cm. This chain connects TRBV4-3 to TRBJ1-3, with 7 bases aligning to TRBD1. The TCR was taken from a human donor with non-small cell lung cancer. Material: non-adjacent lung tissue. Here the CDR3 DNA reads TGCGCCAGCAGCCAAGCCTCCGGGACAGTAAGGGACACCATATATTTT. This encodes CASSQASGTVRDTIYF.